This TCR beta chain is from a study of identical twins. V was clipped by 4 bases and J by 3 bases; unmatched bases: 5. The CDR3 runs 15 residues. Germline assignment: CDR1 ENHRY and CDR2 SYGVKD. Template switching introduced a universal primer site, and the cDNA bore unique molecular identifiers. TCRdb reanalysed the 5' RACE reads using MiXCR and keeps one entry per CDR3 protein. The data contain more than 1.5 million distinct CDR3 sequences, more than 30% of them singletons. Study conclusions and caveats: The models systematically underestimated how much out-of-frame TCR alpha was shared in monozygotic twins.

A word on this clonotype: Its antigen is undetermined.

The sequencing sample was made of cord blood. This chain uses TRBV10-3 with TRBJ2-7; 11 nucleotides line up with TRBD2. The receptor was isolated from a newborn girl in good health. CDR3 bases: TGTGCCATCAGTGCGAGGGGACTAGCGGACTACGAGCAGTACTTC. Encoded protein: CAISARGLADYEQYF.